A selection of T cell receptor beta chains follows, all from one sample in a study of CD8+CD57+ T cells in acquired aplastic anemia. TCRdb itself ran the reads through MiXCR, one entry per CDR3 protein. The table shows more than 150,000 distinct CDR3 sequences, with roughly 64% occurring only once. Sequencing input: sorted CD4+, CD8+, or CD8+CD57+ T cells (not recorded which) from PBMCs. These receptors all come from a human donor with severe aplastic anemia or a healthy control (not recorded which). The CDR3 runs from the conserved cysteine through the conserved F or W. The D gene is left open where the match is weak. Expanded clones are given a class, and other clones once, few, many or no size at all.

NA	TRBV19	NA	TRBJ1-1	CASYPSGRSLLRMNTEAFF	TGTGCCTCTTATCCCAGTGGACGGTCCTTACTGCGGATGAACACTGAAGCTTTCTTT
NA	TRBV15	NA	TRBJ1-2	CATSSGDRAGYTF	TGTGCCACCAGCAGCGGGGATCGTGCTGGCTACACCTTC
TRBD2	TRBV24-1	NA	TRBJ2-3	CATSDRSLASGRYTDTQYF	TGTGCCACCAGTGATAGATCCTTGGCTAGCGGACGATACACAGATACGCAGTATTTT
NA	TRBV9	NA	TRBJ1-2	CASSVGAQTSYGYTF	TGTGCCAGCAGCGTAGGGGCCCAAACGAGCTATGGCTACACCTTC
NA	TRBV7-2	few	TRBJ1-6	CASSLGRRKNSPLHF	TGTGCCAGCAGCTTAGGGAGGAGGAAGAATTCACCCCTCCACTTT
NA	TRBV6-5	few	TRBJ1-6	CASRDSMGPLHF	TGTGCCAGCAGGGACTCGATGGGCCCCCTCCACTTT
NA	TRBV12-3/TRBV12-4	NA	TRBJ2-7	CASSTGFEQYF	TGCGCCAGCAGCACAGGGTTCGAGCAGTACTTC
NA	TRBV7-2	NA	TRBJ1-2	CASSLEVGMYGCTF	TGTGCCAGCAGCTTAGAAGTGGGGATGTACGGCTGCACCTTC
NA	TRBV7-3	NA	TRBJ1-1	CASSLGSDLNTEAFF	TGTGCCAGCAGCTTAGGTTCAGACCTGAACACTGAAGCTTTCTTT
NA	TRBV3-1	many	TRBJ1-1	CASRGSGAGAFF	TGTGCCAGCAGGGGTTCGGGGGCTGGAGCTTTCTTT
TRBD1	TRBV7-8	once	TRBJ2-2	CASSFSDRVANTGELFF	TGTGCCAGCAGCTTCTCCGACAGGGTTGCGAACACCGGGGAGCTGTTTTTT
TRBD1	TRBV19	NA	TRBJ1-4	CASSTRGRKLFF	TGTGCCAGTAGTACCAGGGGGCGGAAACTGTTTTTT
NA	TRBV2	NA	TRBJ1-6	CASSPRQANSPLHF	TGTGCCAGCAGTCCTAGACAGGCTAATTCACCCCTCCACTTT
TRBD2	TRBV10-2	many	TRBJ2-3	CASTQTGGGTDTQYF	TGCGCCAGCACCCAGACGGGGGGGGGCACAGATACGCAGTATTTT
NA	TRBV29-1	many	TRBJ2-3	CSVVGDTQYF	TGCAGCGTTGTTGGAGATACGCAGTATTTT
NA	TRBV24-1	NA	TRBJ2-1	CATSDTRGRSSYNEQFF	TGTGCCACCAGTGATACACGTGGTCGCAGCTCCTACAATGAGCAGTTCTTC
NA	TRBV14	once	TRBJ1-1	CASSHTPGGVAFF	TGTGCCAGCAGCCATACTCCCGGAGGGGTTGCTTTCTTT
NA	TRBV7-8	few	TRBJ2-1	CASSFVQAEQFF	TGTGCCAGCAGCTTCGTTCAAGCGGAGCAGTTCTTC
TRBD2	TRBV29-1	NA	TRBJ2-7	CSVEDSVLAGAEQYF	TGCAGCGTTGAAGATTCCGTACTAGCGGGGGCCGAGCAGTACTTC
NA	TRBV7-2	NA	TRBJ1-5	CASSLTANQPQHF	TGTGCCAGCAGCTTAACGGCGAATCAGCCCCAGCATTTT
NA	TRBV12-3/TRBV12-4	NA	TRBJ1-2	CASSRYGYTF	TGTGCCAGCAGTCGGTATGGCTACACCTTC
TRBD2	TRBV7-8	NA	TRBJ2-1	CASSLGLAGGPSEQFF	TGTGCCAGCAGCTTAGGTTTAGCGGGGGGGCCGTCTGAGCAGTTCTTC
NA	TRBV7-2	NA	TRBJ1-2	CASRIWGGGYTF	TGTGCCAGCAGAATTTGGGGGGGCGGCTACACCTTC
NA	TRBV12-3/TRBV12-4	few	TRBJ1-2	CASSLSYGYTF	TGTGCCAGCAGTTTGAGCTATGGCTACACCTTC
TRBD1	TRBV28	NA	TRBJ1-6	CASRTQGAASPLHF	TGTGCCAGCAGGACACAGGGGGCGGCTTCACCCCTCCACTTT
TRBD2	TRBV5-1	NA	TRBJ2-7	CASSKTSNYEQYF	TGTGCCAGCAGCAAGACTAGCAACTACGAGCAGTACTTC
TRBD2	TRBV10-3	NA	TRBJ2-1	CAISGLAGGSEQFF	TGTGCCATCAGTGGACTAGCGGGAGGCAGTGAGCAGTTCTTC
TRBD1	TRBV7-9	NA	TRBJ1-6	CASSVGQTNSPLHF	TGTGCCAGCAGCGTGGGACAGACCAATTCACCCCTCCACTTT
NA	TRBV3-1	many	TRBJ1-1	CASSHTMNTEAFF	TGTGCCAGCAGTCATACAATGAACACTGAAGCTTTCTTT
NA	TRBV6-1	NA	TRBJ2-1	CASRKVNEQFF	TGTGCCAGCAGGAAAGTTAATGAGCAGTTCTTC
TRBD1	TRBV16	NA	TRBJ2-7	CASSQPGQGNYEQYF	TGTGCCAGCAGCCAACCGGGACAGGGGAACTACGAGCAGTACTTC
TRBD1	TRBV5-1	NA	TRBJ2-7	CASSPWTGFSYEQYF	TGCGCCAGCAGTCCCTGGACAGGGTTTTCCTACGAGCAGTACTTC
NA	TRBV4-3	NA	TRBJ1-6	CASSQESPLHF	TGCGCCAGCAGCCAAGAATCACCCCTCCACTTT
NA	TRBV7-3	NA	TRBJ1-1	CASSPGRDTEAFF	TGTGCCAGCAGCCCGGGGCGGGACACTGAAGCTTTCTTT